The entry below gives a single T cell receptor (beta chain) sequence along with its context. The germline V gene encodes CDR1 LNHDA and CDR2 SQIVND (reference sequence). V gave up 6 bases and J gave up 1 base, with 12 bases separating them. The CDR3 runs 14 residues. This entry is derived from a study of T cell changes during pregnancy in multiple sclerosis. TCRdb keeps only in-frame clones here, not all; method: immunoSEQ multiplex PCR. Of roughly 72,000 clones listed, roughly 90% are singletons. This TCR was recovered from a female donor in good health, enrolled as a control in a pregnancy study. This specimen consisted of peripheral blood, obtained in the first trimester of pregnancy. The chain recombines TRBV19 with TRBJ1-1; D is perhaps TRBD1 (6 bases). CDR3 bases: TGTGCCAGTAGGCCTGGGACACCGAACACTGAAGCTTTCTTT. Translating it yields CASRPGTPNTEAFF.